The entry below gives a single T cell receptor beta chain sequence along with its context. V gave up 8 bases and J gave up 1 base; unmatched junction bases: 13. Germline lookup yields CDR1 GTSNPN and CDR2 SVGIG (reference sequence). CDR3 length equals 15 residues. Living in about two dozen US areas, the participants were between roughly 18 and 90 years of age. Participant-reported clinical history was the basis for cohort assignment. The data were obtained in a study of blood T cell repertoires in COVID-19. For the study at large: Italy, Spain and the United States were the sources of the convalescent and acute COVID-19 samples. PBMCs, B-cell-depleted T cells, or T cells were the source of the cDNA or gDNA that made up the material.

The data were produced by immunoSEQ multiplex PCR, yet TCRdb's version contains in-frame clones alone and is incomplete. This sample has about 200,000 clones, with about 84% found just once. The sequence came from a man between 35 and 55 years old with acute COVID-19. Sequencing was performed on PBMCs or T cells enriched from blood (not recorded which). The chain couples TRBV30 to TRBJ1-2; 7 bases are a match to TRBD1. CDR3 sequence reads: CAGKPGAGGNYGYTF. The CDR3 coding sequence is TGTGCCGGGAAGCCCGGGGCAGGGGGTAACTATGGCTACACCTTC.